These 5 T cell receptor beta chains originate from one sample sequenced in a study of cytomegalovirus exposure and HLA in healthy donors. Method: immunoSEQ multiplex PCR; TCRdb's copy keeps in-frame clones and lacks some. Among approximately 100,000 clones listed, roughly 89% were seen once. What was sequenced was PBMCs. These receptors originate from a woman under 40 in good health and CMV-seronegative.

The chain combines TRBV5-1 with TRBJ1-2; D call uncertain. The CDR3 consists of 18 residues. V lost 2 bases to trimming and J lost 0 bases, with 20 bases between them. CDR1 SGHRS and CDR2 YFSETQ come from the germline V gene. The CDR3 nucleotides are TGCGCCAGCAGCTTCGTTCCTCCCGGAGGCCGAACTAACTATGGCTACACCTTC. Translated: CASSFVPPGGRTNYGYTF.

This rearrangement joins TRBV5-1 to TRBJ2-3; 10 bases match TRBD2. Losses at the gene ends were 7 bases for V and 6 bases for J; bases not matched to a gene: 11. Germline CDR1 is SGHRS and CDR2 is YFSETQ. This CDR3 spans 15 amino acids. Written as DNA, the CDR3 is TGCGCCAGCTCCCTGGAACTAGCGGGATCTGATACGCAGTATTTT. The encoded protein is CASSLELAGSDTQYF.

The rearrangement links TRBV7-3 to TRBJ2-3; D perhaps matches TRBD2 (5 bases). Germline CDR1 reads SGHTA; CDR2 reads FQGTGA. The CDR3 has 13 amino acids. Trimming stripped 5 bases from V and 3 bases from J, with 9 bases between. CDR3 in DNA: TGTGCCAGCAGCCCGGGGAGAACAGATACGCAGTATTTT. It specifies CASSPGRTDTQYF.

The genes are TRBV9 and TRBJ1-3, with D possibly TRBD1 on 6 matching bases. V was shortened by 0 bases and J by 0 bases, with 10 bases between the two germline ends. The CDR3 contains 16 residues. Germline-derived CDR1 and CDR2 are SGDLS and YYNGEE. The CDR3: CASSVGGHSSGNTIYF. CDR3 nucleotides: TGTGCCAGCAGCGTAGGGGGACATTCCTCTGGAAACACCATATATTTT. Filled out from reference TRBV9 and TRBJ1-3, the complete variable domain reads DSGVTQTPKHLITATGQRVTLRCSPRSGDLSVYWYQQSLDQGLQFLIQYYNGEERAKGNILERFSAQQFPDLHSELNLSSLELGDSALYFCASSVGGHSSGNTIYFGEGSWLTVV.

The chain employs TRBV29-1 and TRBJ1-1; D remains ambiguous. There are 14 residues in the CDR3. The V and J ends lost 6 bases and 0 bases respectively, with 14 bases between them. The germline V gene encodes CDR1 SQVTM and CDR2 ANQGSEA. CDR3 nucleotides: TGCAGCGTCTCTCGCCCGGGATTGAACACTGAAGCTTTCTTT. This translates into CSVSRPGLNTEAFF.